This T cell receptor beta chain was recovered during a study of T cell repertoires in cytomegalovirus infection. Turning to the study itself: From public TCR beta signatures came an indication of both CMV infection and matching HLA type. Findings and limits, study-wide: Pooled public TCR beta family frequency picked out CMV carriers with the relevant HLA. HLA-C-restricted TCR beta clonotypes specific for CMV led the ex vivo response.

This clonotype was seen at least ten times. Its antigen is unknown. After removal of 3 bases from V and 2 bases from J, the junction contained 8 bases not matched to a gene. Germline V gene lookup returns CDR1 LNHDA and CDR2 SQIVND (reference sequence). This CDR3 has 16 residues. TCRdb analysed the reads with MiXCR anew, one entry per CDR3 protein. The sample has a few hundred thousand distinct CDR3 sequences, 8% to 9.5% seen once. The sequencing sample was made of PBMCs. The chain combines TRBV19 with TRBJ2-3, with 7 positions matching TRBD1. The sequence was collected from a human donor in good health (CMV status not recorded). Some clones in this sample may be carry-over from other donors' samples. This chain's CDR3 is CASSMGQTQLTDTQYF. The DNA for the CDR3 is TGTGCCAGTAGTATGGGACAGACACAACTCACAGATACGCAGTATTTT.